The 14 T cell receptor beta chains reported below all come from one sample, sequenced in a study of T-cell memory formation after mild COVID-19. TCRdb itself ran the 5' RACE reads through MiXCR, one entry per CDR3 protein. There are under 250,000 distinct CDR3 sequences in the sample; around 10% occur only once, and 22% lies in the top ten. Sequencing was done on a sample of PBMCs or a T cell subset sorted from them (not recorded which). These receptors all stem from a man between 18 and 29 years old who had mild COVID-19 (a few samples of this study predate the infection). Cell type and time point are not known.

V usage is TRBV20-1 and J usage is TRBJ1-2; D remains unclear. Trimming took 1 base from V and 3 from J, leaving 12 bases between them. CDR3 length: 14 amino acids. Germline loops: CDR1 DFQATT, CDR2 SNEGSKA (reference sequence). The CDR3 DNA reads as TGCAGTGCTAGAGTGCGTAGCTACGACTATGGCTACACCTTC. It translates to CSARVRSYDYGYTF.

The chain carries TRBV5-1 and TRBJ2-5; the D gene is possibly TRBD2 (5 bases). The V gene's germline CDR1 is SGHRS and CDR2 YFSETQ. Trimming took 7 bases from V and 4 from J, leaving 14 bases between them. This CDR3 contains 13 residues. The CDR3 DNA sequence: TGCGCCAGCTGGCCGGGGAATCGAGAGACCCAGTACTTC. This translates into CASWPGNRETQYF.

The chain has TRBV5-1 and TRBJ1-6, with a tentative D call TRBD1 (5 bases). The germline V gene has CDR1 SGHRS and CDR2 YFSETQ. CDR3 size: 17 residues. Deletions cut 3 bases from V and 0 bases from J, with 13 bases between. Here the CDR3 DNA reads TGCGCCAGCAGCTGGGGGACGGTGAGCTCCTATAATTCACCCCTCCACTTT. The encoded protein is CASSWGTVSSYNSPLHF.

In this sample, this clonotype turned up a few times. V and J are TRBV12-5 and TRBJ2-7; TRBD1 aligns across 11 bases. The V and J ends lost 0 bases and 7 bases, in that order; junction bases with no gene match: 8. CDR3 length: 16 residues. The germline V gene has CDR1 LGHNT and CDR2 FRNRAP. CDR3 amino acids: CASGLVWTGGSGEQYF. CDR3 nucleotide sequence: TGTGCTAGTGGTTTGGTATGGACAGGGGGCTCGGGTGAGCAGTACTTC.

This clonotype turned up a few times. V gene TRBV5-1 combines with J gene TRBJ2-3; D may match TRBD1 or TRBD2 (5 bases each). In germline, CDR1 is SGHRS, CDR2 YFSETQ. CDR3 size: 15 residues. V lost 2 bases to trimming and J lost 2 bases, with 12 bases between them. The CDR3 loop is CASSFEGPSTDTQYF. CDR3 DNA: TGCGCCAGCAGCTTCGAGGGGCCCTCCACAGATACGCAGTATTTT.

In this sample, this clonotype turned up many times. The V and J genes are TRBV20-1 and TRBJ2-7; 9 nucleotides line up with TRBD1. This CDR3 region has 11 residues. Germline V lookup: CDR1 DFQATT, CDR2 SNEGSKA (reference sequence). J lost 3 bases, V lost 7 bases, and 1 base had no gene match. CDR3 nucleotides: TGCAGTGGGGGACAGGGCTACGAGCAGTACTTC. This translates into CSGGQGYEQYF.

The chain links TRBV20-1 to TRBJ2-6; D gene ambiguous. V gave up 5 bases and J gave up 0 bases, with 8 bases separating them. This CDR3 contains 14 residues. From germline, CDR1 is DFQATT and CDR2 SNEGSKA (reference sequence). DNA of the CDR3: TGCAGTGCTCCCGTAGGCTCTGGGGCCAACGTCCTGACTTTC. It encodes CSAPVGSGANVLTF.

CDR3 amino acids: CASSQGLAGGYNEQFF. The CDR3 region has the DNA TGCGCCAGCAGCCAAGGACTAGCGGGGGGATACAATGAGCAGTTCTTC. The chain combines TRBV4-1 with TRBJ2-1; 13 positions match TRBD2. The length of the CDR3 is 16 residues. With 1 base clipped from V and 4 bases from J, the junction kept 1 base outside the gene matches. Germline CDR1 is MGHRA and CDR2 is YSYEKL.

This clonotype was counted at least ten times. The CDR3 bases are TGCAGTGCTAGAGCCCCTAGCGGGTTGACCTACAATGAGCAGTTCTTC. This codes for CSARAPSGLTYNEQFF. The gene calls are TRBV20-1 and TRBJ2-1; 8 bases align to TRBD2. V trimming: 1 base; J trimming: 2 bases; junction bases outside the gene matches: 7. From germline, CDR1 is DFQATT and CDR2 SNEGSKA (reference sequence). The CDR3 loop spans 16 amino acids.

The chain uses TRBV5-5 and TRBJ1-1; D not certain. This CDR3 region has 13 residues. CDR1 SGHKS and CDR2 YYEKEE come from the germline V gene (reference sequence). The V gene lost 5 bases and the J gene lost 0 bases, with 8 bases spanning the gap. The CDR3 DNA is TGTGCCAGCAGGTGGGGTCTGAACACTGAAGCTTTCTTT. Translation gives CASRWGLNTEAFF.

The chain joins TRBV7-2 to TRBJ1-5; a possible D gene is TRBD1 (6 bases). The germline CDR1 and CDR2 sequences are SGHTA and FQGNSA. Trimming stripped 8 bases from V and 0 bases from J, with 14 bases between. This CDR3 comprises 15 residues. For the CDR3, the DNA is TGTGCCAGCGGCCCGGGACAATATAGCAATCAGCCCCAGCATTTT. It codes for CASGPGQYSNQPQHF.

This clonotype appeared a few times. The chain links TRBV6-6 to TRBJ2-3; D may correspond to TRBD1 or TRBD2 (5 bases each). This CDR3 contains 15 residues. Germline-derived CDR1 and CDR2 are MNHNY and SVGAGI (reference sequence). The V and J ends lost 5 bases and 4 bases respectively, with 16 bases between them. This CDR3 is CASSPPGPAADTQYF. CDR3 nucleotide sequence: TGTGCCAGCAGTCCACCGGGGCCGGCGGCAGATACGCAGTATTTT.

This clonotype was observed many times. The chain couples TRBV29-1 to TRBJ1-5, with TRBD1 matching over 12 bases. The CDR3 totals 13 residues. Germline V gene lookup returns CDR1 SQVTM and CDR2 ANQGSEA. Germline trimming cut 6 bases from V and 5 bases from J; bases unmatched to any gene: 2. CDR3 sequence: CSVGTGGHQPQHF. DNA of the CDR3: TGCAGCGTCGGGACAGGGGGCCATCAGCCCCAGCATTTT. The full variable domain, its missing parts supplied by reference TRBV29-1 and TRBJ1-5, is SAVISQKPSRDICQRGTSLTIQCQVDSQVTMMFWYRQQPGQSLTLIATANQGSEATYESGFVIDKFPISRPNLTFSTLTVSNMSPEDSSIYLCSVGTGGHQPQHFGDGTRLSIL.

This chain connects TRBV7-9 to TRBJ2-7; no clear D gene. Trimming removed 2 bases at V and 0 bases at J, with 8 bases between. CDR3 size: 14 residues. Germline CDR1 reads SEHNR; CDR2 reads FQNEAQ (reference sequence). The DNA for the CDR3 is TGTGCCAGCAGCTTACCTCTGAGCTCCTACGAGCAGTACTTC. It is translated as CASSLPLSSYEQYF.